Following are 24 T cell receptor beta chains from one sample sequenced in a study of blood T cell repertoires in COVID-19. Libraries were prepared by immunoSEQ multiplex PCR; TCRdb keeps only in-frame clonotypes and omits some of them. The table records 45,000 to 65,000 clones, about 88% of them present only once. Sequencing was done on a sample of peripheral blood. All receptors come from a human donor in a cohort sampled during active COVID-19.

The V call is TRBV5-6, the J call TRBJ1-2; 10 nucleotides line up with TRBD1. The CDR3 contains 15 residues. Losses at the gene ends were 4 bases for V and 8 bases for J; bases not matched to a gene: 11. Germline V gives CDR1 SGHDT, CDR2 YYEEEE. The CDR3, as DNA: TGTGCCAGCAGCCCGTACGGGACAGGGGTTGAGGGCTACACCTTC. This translates into CASSPYGTGVEGYTF.

The chain combines TRBV5-5 with TRBJ2-7, with 13 bases lining up with TRBD2. This CDR3 spans 17 amino acids. Germline CDR1 SGHKS, CDR2 YYEKEE (reference sequence). The V and J ends lost 2 bases and 7 bases, in that order; junction bases with no gene match: 12. CDR3 protein: CASSLTGTSGTRGEQYV. The CDR3 DNA reads as TGTGCCAGCAGCTTAACCGGGACTAGCGGGACAAGGGGAGAGCAGTACGTC.

This sequence joins TRBV18 and TRBJ2-5; tentative D call: TRBD1 (5 bases). Trimming stripped 4 bases from V and 2 bases from J, with 8 bases between. Per the germline V gene, CDR1 is KGHSH and CDR2 is LQKENI. This CDR3 region has 13 residues. In nucleotides, the CDR3 is TGTGCCAGCTCACTCCAGGGTCAAGAGACCCAGTACTTC. Translation gives CASSLQGQETQYF. The variable domain in full, completed from reference TRBV18 and TRBJ2-5, reads NAGVMQNPRHLVRRRGQEARLRCSPMKGHSHVYWYRQLPEEGLKFMVYLQKENIIDESGMPKERFSAEFPKEGPSILRIQQVVRGDSAAYFCASSLQGQETQYFGPGTRLLVL.

The genes are TRBV9 and TRBJ2-2; weak D call: TRBD2 (6 bases). This CDR3 region has 15 residues. V gave up 3 bases and J gave up 6 bases, with 15 bases separating them. Per the germline V gene, CDR1 is SGDLS and CDR2 is YYNGEE. The CDR3 nucleotides are TGTGCCAGCAGCGCCGAACTAGGGGAGGCCGGGGAGCTGTTTTTT. Translating it yields CASSAELGEAGELFF.

This chain connects TRBV12-3 or TRBV12-4 to TRBJ1-2; D unresolved. Trimming took 5 bases from V and 5 from J, leaving 6 bases between them. The CDR3 is 11 residues long. For the CDR3, the DNA is TGTGCCAGCAGTCTTATATATGGCTACACCTTC. This translates into CASSLIYGYTF.

The chain's CDR3 is CASSDTDPSYEQYF. The CDR3 DNA follows: TGCGCCAGCAGTGACACAGATCCATCCTACGAGCAGTACTTC. This chain connects TRBV10-2 to TRBJ2-7; no reliable D call. V shed 3 bases and J shed 1 base, with 10 bases lying between them. The CDR3 runs 14 residues. The germline gives CDR1 WSHSY, CDR2 SAAADI.

The rearrangement links TRBV7-8 to TRBJ1-2; possibly TRBD1 for D (6 bases). The CDR3 length is 12 residues. Trimming took 5 bases from V and 7 from J, leaving 11 bases between them. Germline CDR1 reads SGHVS; CDR2 reads FQNEAQ. CDR3 sequence reads: CASSVQGTGYTF. In nucleotides, the CDR3 is TGTGCCAGCAGCGTACAGGGTACTGGCTACACCTTC.

This chain uses TRBV4-3 with TRBJ2-3; 9 nucleotides align to TRBD2. Germline V CDR1 and CDR2: LGHNA, YSLEER. This CDR3 region has 18 residues. Trimming took 1 base from V and 6 from J; bases not matched to a gene: 14. The CDR3 reads CASSQGLNGAGGPDTQYF. CDR3 bases: TGCGCCAGCAGCCAAGGACTTAACGGGGCGGGAGGGCCGGATACGCAGTATTTT.

V is TRBV11-1 and J is TRBJ2-1; no clear D. The CDR3 runs 12 residues. V lost 5 bases, J lost 8 bases, and 10 bases lay in between. Per germline, CDR1 SGHAT and CDR2 FQDESV (reference sequence). CDR3 residues: CASSRVSHEQFF. Here the CDR3 DNA reads TGTGCCAGCAGCCGCGTTTCCCATGAGCAGTTCTTC.

CDR3 sequence (DNA): TGTGCCAGCAGTGAATTTGGGGGGGGAAGGGAGGGCAATCAGCCCCAGCATTTT. Translation gives CASSEFGGGREGNQPQHF. The chain carries TRBV25-1 and TRBJ1-5, with D possibly matching TRBD1 (5 bases). V was pared by 1 base and J by 2 bases, with 18 bases between. The CDR3 is 18 amino acids. Germline V gene lookup returns CDR1 MGHDK and CDR2 SYGVNS.

V usage is TRBV24-1 and J usage is TRBJ2-7; weak D call: TRBD1 (5 bases). Germline V CDR1 and CDR2: KGHDR, SFDVKD. This CDR3 is built from 12 residues. The CDR3 loop reads CATSGQGRNMGV. In nucleotides, the CDR3 is TGTGCCACCAGCGGGCAGGGAAGGAATATGGGGGTC.

This clone was seen a few times. The CDR3, as DNA: TGTGCCAGCAGCCCCGGACAGGTCGAAGGGGATGGCTACACCTTC. Encoded protein: CASSPGQVEGDGYTF. This chain connects TRBV7-9 to TRBJ1-2; 7 bases align to TRBD1. Germline V gene sequence: CDR1 SEHNR, CDR2 FQNEAQ (reference sequence). CDR3 size: 15 residues. J lost 6 bases, V lost 5 bases, and 12 bases had no gene match.

The rearrangement joins TRBV18 to TRBJ1-5; a possible D gene is TRBD1 (6 bases). Between the trimmed V and J ends, which lost 4 bases and 6 bases, there was a span of 13 bases. CDR1 is KGHSH and CDR2 is LQKENI in the germline V gene. The CDR3 runs 14 residues. The CDR3 reads CASSLQGFGQPQHF. In nucleotides, the CDR3 is TGTGCCAGCTCACTTCAGGGGTTCGGTCAGCCCCAGCATTTT.

The V and J genes are TRBV19 and TRBJ1-2; D call uncertain. Trimming took 2 bases from V and 8 from J, leaving 12 bases between them. CDR3 length: 13 amino acids. The germline CDR1 and CDR2 sequences are LNHDA and SQIVND (reference sequence). The CDR3, as DNA: TGTGCCAGTAGTATACGGGAGGAGTACGGCTACACCTTC. Translating it yields CASSIREEYGYTF.

The rearrangement links TRBV2 to TRBJ1-4; 7 bases agree with TRBD1. Germline CDR1 SNHLY, CDR2 FYNNEI. The CDR3 runs to 14 residues. The J segment lost 8 bases and the V segment lost 5 bases, leaving 8 bases of the junction unmatched. CDR3 DNA: TGTGCCAGCAGTCCTGACAGGGTTTCGGAAAAACTGTTTTTT. Protein: CASSPDRVSEKLFF.

In DNA, the CDR3 is TGTGCCAGCAGCCCTCGGGGGCTAGCGGGAGTGGTTTACGAGCAGTACGTC. Amino acid sequence: CASSPRGLAGVVYEQYV. The gene calls are TRBV11-3 and TRBJ2-7, with TRBD2 matching over 10 bases. Germline V gives CDR1 SGHNT, CDR2 YENEEA. Trimming removed 5 bases from V and 4 bases from J; junction bases left unmatched: 14. This CDR3 has 17 residues.

The V gene is TRBV29-1, the J gene TRBJ2-1, with TRBD2 identical over 10 bases. Germline V gives CDR1 SQVTM, CDR2 ANQGSEA. Trimming took 6 bases from V and 13 from J; bases not matched to a gene: 12. This CDR3 is 13 amino acids long. CDR3 in amino acids: CSVPTGTSEHQFF. The CDR3 region has the DNA TGCAGCGTACCCACCGGGACTAGCGAGCATCAGTTCTTC.

V and J are TRBV3-1 (or the pseudogene TRBV3-2) and TRBJ1-2; D unclear. Germline V gene sequence: CDR1 LGHDT, CDR2 YNNKEL (reference sequence). The CDR3 covers 16 residues. Trimming took 1 base from V and 0 from J, leaving 12 bases between them. CDR3 loop: CASSQVAGKANYGYTF. The CDR3 DNA reads TGTGCCAGCAGCCAAGTTGCAGGTAAAGCTAACTATGGCTACACCTTC.

V usage is TRBV4-2 and J usage is TRBJ1-4, with TRBD1 as a possible D gene (5 bases). The CDR3 runs 17 residues. CDR1 is LGHNA, CDR2 YNFKEQ, per germline. Trimming stripped 0 bases from V and 1 base from J, with 12 bases between. The CDR3 spells CASSQDGAGITNEKLFF. The CDR3 DNA reads as TGTGCCAGCAGCCAAGATGGGGCAGGGATAACTAATGAAAAACTGTTTTTT.

This sequence joins TRBV28 and TRBJ2-7, with D perhaps TRBD2 (7 bases). V was clipped by 10 bases and J by 2 bases, with 24 bases between them. CDR1 and CDR2 from the germline V gene are MDHEN and SYDVKM. The CDR3 has 16 amino acids. This CDR3 is CAIPRESGGETYEQYF. The DNA for the CDR3 is TGTGCCATTCCACGGGAATCGGGGGGCGAAACCTACGAGCAGTACTTC.

The chain has TRBV12-3 or TRBV12-4 and TRBJ2-1, with D possibly matching TRBD2 (6 bases). The CDR3 is made up of 12 amino acids. Trimming removed 3 bases at V and 10 bases at J, with 10 bases between. CDR3 sequence reads: CASSLTTREQFF. CDR3 nucleotide sequence: TGTGCCAGCAGTTTGACGACTAGAGAGCAGTTCTTC.

This sequence joins TRBV5-6 and TRBJ2-6; TRBD1 matches at 7 bases. V was clipped by 3 bases and J by 0 bases; unmatched bases: 12. The CDR3 has 19 residues. Per the germline V gene, CDR1 is SGHDT and CDR2 is YYEEEE. The CDR3 loop is CASSSPPGQSLSGANVLTF. In DNA, the CDR3 is TGTGCCAGCAGCTCTCCCCCGGGACAGAGCCTCTCTGGGGCCAACGTCCTGACTTTC.

This chain links TRBV19 with TRBJ2-1; D is undetermined. Germline-derived CDR1 and CDR2 are LNHDA and SQIVND (reference sequence). The V end lost 5 bases, the J end lost 6 bases, and 20 bases lay between the germline ends. The length of the CDR3 is 16 residues. This CDR3 reads CASSQPRERNFNEQFF. The CDR3 DNA is TGTGCCAGTAGTCAGCCCCGAGAGCGAAACTTCAATGAGCAGTTCTTC. The full variable domain, its missing parts supplied by reference TRBV19 and TRBJ2-1, is DGGITQSPKYLFRKEGQNVTLSCEQNLNHDAMYWYRQDPGQGLRLIYYSQIVNDFQKGDIAEGYSVSREKKESFPLTVTSAQKNPTAFYLCASSQPRERNFNEQFFGPGTRLTVL.

The J gene is TRBJ2-2, the V gene TRBV6-4, with D possibly TRBD2 on 6 matching bases. V shed 5 bases and J shed 4 bases, with 11 bases lying between them. The CDR3 consists of 14 residues. Germline loops: CDR1 MRHNA, CDR2 SNTAGT. This CDR3 reads CASSRDLRTGELFF. In DNA, the CDR3 is TGTGCCAGCAGTCGGGACTTACGCACCGGGGAGCTGTTTTTT.